A selection of T cell receptor beta chains follows, all from one sample in a study of response to subunit inactivated influenza vaccine. TCRdb independently ran MiXCR on the RT-PCR reads; one entry per CDR3 protein. The table has about 500,000 distinct CDR3 sequences, 16% seen once; the top ten hold less than 4%. Sequenced here: CD4+ T cells sorted from PBMCs, sampled less than 30 months after vaccination. These receptors were taken from a man between 50 and 75 years old who received an inactivated influenza vaccine. Both conserved end residues are part of each CDR3. The size entry is marked missing in some rows and otherwise reads once, few, many or a size class.

clone size: .; J gene: TRBJ1-6; V gene: TRBV3-1; CDR3 protein: CASSQDPGAPLHF
clone size: once; J gene: TRBJ2-5; V gene: TRBV12-3/TRBV12-4; CDR3 protein: CASSHRETQYF
clone size: .; J gene: TRBJ2-6; V gene: TRBV4-1; CDR3 protein: CASSRNRDSGANVLTF
clone size: few; J gene: TRBJ1-1; V gene: TRBV20-1; CDR3 protein: CSARLVDTGPEAFF
clone size: few; J gene: TRBJ1-6; V gene: TRBV6-1; CDR3 protein: CATSPQGQVPSPLHF
clone size: few; J gene: TRBJ1-5; V gene: TRBV20-1; CDR3 protein: CSARQTGGRNQPQHF
clone size: few; J gene: TRBJ2-2; V gene: TRBV6-1; CDR3 protein: CASSLSPGQGTAGELFF
clone size: .; J gene: TRBJ2-1; V gene: TRBV29-1; CDR3 protein: CSVEEGQGYYNEQFF
clone size: many; J gene: TRBJ2-3; V gene: TRBV29-1; CDR3 protein: CSVGETESTDTQYF
clone size: few; J gene: TRBJ1-6; V gene: TRBV12-3/TRBV12-4; CDR3 protein: CASRPGAGRDSPLHF
clone size: .; J gene: TRBJ1-1; V gene: TRBV9; CDR3 protein: CASSESGGRVNTEAFF
clone size: many; J gene: TRBJ2-6; V gene: TRBV11-2; CDR3 protein: CASSLVGTGTSGANVLTF
clone size: many; J gene: TRBJ2-1; V gene: TRBV9; CDR3 protein: CASSVASGRQREQFF
clone size: few; J gene: TRBJ1-5; V gene: TRBV12-3/TRBV12-4; CDR3 protein: CASSSASGVQPQHF
clone size: many; J gene: TRBJ2-3; V gene: TRBV5-1; CDR3 protein: CASRQTTDTQYF
clone size: .; J gene: TRBJ1-2; V gene: TRBV11-2; CDR3 protein: CASSQRIYGYTF
clone size: few; J gene: TRBJ2-5; V gene: TRBV11-1; CDR3 protein: CASSSPQGSQYF
clone size: few; J gene: TRBJ1-2; V gene: TRBV12-5; CDR3 protein: CASGLRQGRYGYTF
clone size: .; J gene: TRBJ1-1; V gene: TRBV20-1; CDR3 protein: CSLDRALTEAFF
clone size: many; J gene: TRBJ1-1; V gene: TRBV7-9; CDR3 protein: CASSYSQNTEAFF
clone size: .; J gene: TRBJ2-1; V gene: TRBV20-1; CDR3 protein: CSARDRTPSLYVKGYNEQFF
clone size: .; J gene: TRBJ2-2; V gene: TRBV4-1; CDR3 protein: CASSQEALAGRNTGELFF
clone size: many; J gene: TRBJ2-3; V gene: TRBV7-8; CDR3 protein: CASSSSSRNTDTQYF
clone size: few; J gene: TRBJ2-3; V gene: TRBV24-1; CDR3 protein: CATSDPGWGVSSTDTQYF
clone size: many; J gene: TRBJ2-1; V gene: TRBV7-9; CDR3 protein: CASSLVSGSYNEQFF
clone size: many; J gene: TRBJ2-7; V gene: TRBV28; CDR3 protein: CASSRQGAPYEQYF
clone size: few; J gene: TRBJ2-3; V gene: TRBV29-1; CDR3 protein: CSVEATNQRADTQYF
clone size: .; J gene: TRBJ2-3; V gene: TRBV20-1; CDR3 protein: CSAAGVIAGGPRGADTQYF
clone size: .; J gene: TRBJ2-5; V gene: TRBV3-1; CDR3 protein: CASTPLPDLVEETQYF
clone size: .; J gene: TRBJ1-1; V gene: TRBV29-1; CDR3 protein: CSVATRQASNTEAFF
clone size: few; J gene: TRBJ2-4; V gene: TRBV12-3/TRBV12-4; CDR3 protein: CASSFDRRIQYF
clone size: few; J gene: TRBJ2-7; V gene: TRBV29-1; CDR3 protein: CSVSGTSSYEQYF
clone size: many; J gene: TRBJ2-1; V gene: TRBV4-1; CDR3 protein: CASSQNRISSYNEQFF
clone size: few; J gene: TRBJ2-1; V gene: TRBV7-9; CDR3 protein: CASSHGDSHNEQFF
clone size: many; J gene: TRBJ1-1; V gene: TRBV3-1; CDR3 protein: CASSPNTHEAFF